There are many counts of the clone carrying this TCR beta chain. Its antigen is still unknown. The sample originates from a study of identical twins. Using its own MiXCR run on the 5' RACE reads, TCRdb lists one record per CDR3 protein. The sample includes hundreds of thousands of distinct CDR3 sequences, 15% to 20% seen only once; the top ten take less than 15%. Study-wide results and caveats: Shared out-of-frame alpha sequences (those common to twins) showed excess low generation probability. Compared with models, monozygotic twins showed more out-of-frame TCR alpha sharing.

Germline loops: CDR1 SGDLS, CDR2 YYNGEE. With 7 bases removed from V and 4 bases from J, the gap between germline ends came to 8 bases. This CDR3 region has 11 residues. This sample was shared with a second study, whose subject was T cells expressing NK-cell markers. That source notes: Eight donors were sequenced, seven testing HCMV-seropositive and one testing seronegative.

The chain has TRBV9 and TRBJ1-1; TRBD1 might be the D (6 bases). Sequenced input: PBMCs. The TCR sequence derives from a woman aged 18-29 years in good health. In nucleotides, the CDR3 is TGTGCCAGCGGAGGGGGCACTGAAGCTTTCTTT. Protein product: CASGGGTEAFF. The variable domain in full, completed from reference TRBV9 and TRBJ1-1, reads DSGVTQTPKHLITATGQRVTLRCSPRSGDLSVYWYQQSLDQGLQFLIQYYNGEERAKGNILERFSAQQFPDLHSELNLSSLELGDSALYFCASGGGTEAFFGQGTRLTVV.